This entry describes one T cell receptor (beta chain). Its recognized antigen is unknown. No quality values exist for individual bases; no much larger clone is one base distant. The CDR3 runs 15 amino acids, cysteine and phenylalanine included. Just the 45-base CDR3 DNA is kept, in frame starting at base 1. Compared with germline, V lacks 5 bases and J lacks 6 bases; bases without a gene match: 7. The germline V gene supplies CDR1 MDHEN and CDR2 SYDVKM. Participants in the prospective study were enrolled through a virtual design, were aged roughly 18 to 100 years, and lived in approximately 24 United States geographic areas. To assign participants to cohorts, the prospective study relied on clinical history that participants themselves reported in a screening survey and a study questionnaire. ImmuneRACE Cohort 3 recovered participants were defined by two consecutive negative NP/OP PCR tests, healthcare professional clearance, or symptom resolution. In the prospective study, whole blood, serum and a nasopharyngeal or oropharyngeal swab were collected from each participant by mobile phlebotomists. Additional blood draws and questionnaires over an approximately 2-month period could optionally be provided by prospective study participants. Prospective study blood samples were shipped either frozen or at room temperature before DNA extraction.

The sample originates from a study of blood T cell repertoires in COVID-19 (TCRdb year 2020). Regarding the study in general: Samples covering the acute and convalescent phases of COVID-19 were provided by collaborators in the United States, Italy and Spain. The material from the prospective study consisted of cDNA or gDNA derived from T cells, B-cell-depleted T cells, or PBMCs. HLA class I and class II types, where available, came from metadata supplied by the sample provider rather than from assay-based typing. Subjects who had been exposed to COVID-19, were actively infected with it, or had recovered from it provided the deeply sampled blood TCRbeta repertoires that made up the dataset. The samples were drawn from two sources: the first 160 participants of the ongoing ImmuneRACE study, and fewer than 1,500 subjects contributed by 6 global collaborators. The repertoires were released in a freely available public database meant as a resource for research on the immune response to SARS-CoV-2. A de-identified subject ID, COVID-19 status, age in years and sex were almost always included in the sample metadata.

Findings and caveats that apply to the study as a whole: The quantity of clinical and demographic metadata differed by source and by participant and was supplied without curation.

TCRbeta CDR3 regions were amplified from genomic DNA using the immunoSEQ Assay, a bias-controlled multiplex PCR. Processing in the source paper ran as follows. Within the assay, amplification of reference gene primers was used to estimate how many nucleated cells each sample contained. To quantify the absolute abundance of each unique TCRbeta CDR3 rearrangement, sequence reads were collapsed and filtered. Productive Simpson clonality was computed per sample as the square root of Simpson's diversity index over productive rearrangements. TCRdb stores this immuneACCESS table with in-frame sequences only. Part of the clones is absent; in the studies checked, under half of the shortfall reflects unresolved V genes, and no reason is known for the rest. Clone size and the V and J calls come from that table; the DNA yielded D and trimming. In all, the sample holds 250,000 or so clones, and over 75% of those were seen once. The ten most abundant clones make up over 1.5% of the sample.

Sample: PBMCs or T cells enriched from blood (not recorded which). The sequence derives from a woman in her 50s who had recovered from COVID-19. The V and J segments used are TRBV28 and TRBJ1-5, and TRBD1 aligns with 10 junction nucleotides. DNA sequence: TGTGCCAGCAGTCCATGGGACAGGGGATCTCAGCCCCAGCATTTT. Translated, this gives CASSPWDRGSQPQHF.